These T cell receptor beta chains were read from a single sample in a study of blood T cell repertoires in COVID-19. Sequencing used immunoSEQ multiplex PCR; TCRdb keeps in-frame clones, though not all of them. Of roughly 60,000 clones listed, less than 90% are singletons. What was sequenced was peripheral blood. Receptors were obtained from a man aged 55 to 70 with COVID-19, enrolled during active disease. Both conserved end residues are part of each CDR3. The order of the fields is J gene, V gene, D gene, clone size, CDR3 protein, CDR3 DNA. The D gene is left open where the match is weak. For some rows the clone size is stated as once, few or many, or as a class when expanded; others skip it.

J gene: TRBJ2-1; V gene: TRBV19; D gene: -; clone size: -; CDR3 protein: CASSRSLSTNEQFF; CDR3 DNA: TGTGCCAGTAGTAGAAGCCTCTCAACTAATGAGCAGTTCTTC
J gene: TRBJ1-4; V gene: TRBV25-1; D gene: -; clone size: few; CDR3 protein: CASSIEVDARGMEKLFF; CDR3 DNA: TGTGCCAGCAGTATTGAGGTAGATGCCAGGGGAATGGAAAAACTGTTTTTT
J gene: TRBJ1-2; V gene: TRBV28; D gene: -; clone size: -; CDR3 protein: CASSSHREMRANYGYTF; CDR3 DNA: TGTGCCAGCAGTAGCCACAGGGAAATGAGGGCTAACTATGGCTACACCTTC
J gene: TRBJ1-1; V gene: TRBV6-5; D gene: TRBD1; clone size: -; CDR3 protein: CASSYGQANTEAFF; CDR3 DNA: TGTGCCAGCAGTTACGGACAGGCGAACACTGAAGCTTTCTTT
J gene: TRBJ2-2; V gene: TRBV7-3; D gene: -; clone size: -; CDR3 protein: CASSPRGNGELFF; CDR3 DNA: TGTGCCAGCAGCCCCCGGGGGAACGGGGAGCTGTTTTTT
J gene: TRBJ2-5; V gene: TRBV30; D gene: -; clone size: -; CDR3 protein: CAWKGLGGETQYF; CDR3 DNA: TGTGCCTGGAAGGGTCTGGGGGGAGAGACCCAGTACTTC
J gene: TRBJ1-2; V gene: TRBV6-1; D gene: TRBD1; clone size: -; CDR3 protein: CASSEVAGGYGYTF; CDR3 DNA: TGTGCCAGCAGTGAAGTGGCAGGGGGGTATGGCTACACCTTC
J gene: TRBJ1-5; V gene: TRBV28; D gene: -; clone size: -; CDR3 protein: CASSNTETFNQPQHF; CDR3 DNA: TGTGCCAGCAGTAATACAGAGACCTTCAATCAGCCCCAGCATTTT
J gene: TRBJ1-2; V gene: TRBV18; D gene: -; clone size: few; CDR3 protein: CASSPSWEGIYTF; CDR3 DNA: TGTGCCAGCTCACCCTCCTGGGAGGGCATCTACACCTTC
J gene: TRBJ2-3; V gene: TRBV18; D gene: -; clone size: -; CDR3 protein: CASSPLDSPTDTQYF; CDR3 DNA: TGTGCCAGCTCACCTCTGGACAGTCCCACAGATACGCAGTATTTT
J gene: TRBJ1-6; V gene: TRBV10-3; D gene: TRBD1; clone size: -; CDR3 protein: CAISDFQNRGGVAALHF; CDR3 DNA: TGTGCCATCAGTGATTTCCAAAACAGGGGTGGGGTAGCGGCCCTCCACTTT
J gene: TRBJ2-1; V gene: TRBV4-1; D gene: TRBD2; clone size: -; CDR3 protein: CASSQDSSGSWDEQFF; CDR3 DNA: TGCGCCAGCAGCCAAGATTCTAGCGGGAGTTGGGATGAGCAGTTCTTC
J gene: TRBJ2-7; V gene: TRBV6-5; D gene: TRBD1; clone size: -; CDR3 protein: CASSYFGTGFYEQYF; CDR3 DNA: TGTGCCAGCAGTTACTTCGGGACAGGCTTCTACGAGCAGTACTTC
J gene: TRBJ1-1; V gene: TRBV12-5; D gene: -; clone size: few; CDR3 protein: CASGFAGPTEAFF; CDR3 DNA: TGTGCTAGTGGTTTCGCGGGGCCCACTGAAGCTTTCTTT
J gene: TRBJ2-3; V gene: TRBV11-2; D gene: TRBD2; clone size: -; CDR3 protein: CASSLDGTIDTQYF; CDR3 DNA: TGTGCCAGCAGCTTAGATGGGACTATAGATACGCAGTATTTT
J gene: TRBJ1-1; V gene: TRBV12-3/TRBV12-4; D gene: -; clone size: -; CDR3 protein: CASSFGGNTEAFF; CDR3 DNA: TGTGCCAGCAGTTTCGGGGGGAACACTGAAGCTTTCTTT
J gene: TRBJ1-5; V gene: TRBV11-2; D gene: -; clone size: -; CDR3 protein: CASSLKSGISNQPQHF; CDR3 DNA: TGTGCCAGCAGCTTGAAGTCAGGAATAAGCAATCAGCCCCAGCATTTT
J gene: TRBJ1-6; V gene: TRBV7-2; D gene: TRBD1; clone size: -; CDR3 protein: CASSSPGQGILHLHF; CDR3 DNA: TGTGCCAGCAGCTCTCCGGGACAGGGGATACTTCACCTCCACTTT
J gene: TRBJ2-5; V gene: TRBV7-9; D gene: -; clone size: -; CDR3 protein: CASSSLQETQYF; CDR3 DNA: TGTGCCAGCAGTTCCTTACAAGAGACCCAGTACTTC
J gene: TRBJ1-2; V gene: TRBV10-3; D gene: -; clone size: once; CDR3 protein: CAISESTGGIYGYTF; CDR3 DNA: TGTGCCATCAGTGAGTCTACGGGCGGGATCTATGGCTACACCTTC
J gene: TRBJ2-7; V gene: TRBV10-3; D gene: TRBD2; clone size: once; CDR3 protein: CAISERSSGSGEQYF; CDR3 DNA: TGTGCCATCAGTGAGAGGTCTAGCGGGAGTGGCGAGCAGTACTTC
J gene: TRBJ1-3; V gene: TRBV11-2; D gene: -; clone size: -; CDR3 protein: CASSWRFIGTGNTIYF; CDR3 DNA: TGTGCCAGCAGCTGGAGGTTTATCGGGACTGGAAACACCATATATTTT
J gene: TRBJ2-5; V gene: TRBV6-2/TRBV6-3; D gene: TRBD2; clone size: few; CDR3 protein: CASSFSGNSQETQYF; CDR3 DNA: TGTGCCAGCAGTTTTAGCGGGAATTCTCAAGAGACCCAGTACTTC
J gene: TRBJ2-1; V gene: TRBV15; D gene: TRBD2; clone size: -; CDR3 protein: CATSTVGTSGSSINEQFF; CDR3 DNA: TGTGCCACCAGCACAGTTGGGACTAGCGGGAGTTCGATCAATGAGCAGTTCTTC
J gene: TRBJ1-2; V gene: TRBV5-5; D gene: -; clone size: -; CDR3 protein: CASSLVGRVADYGYTF; CDR3 DNA: TGTGCCAGCAGCTTGGTTGGCCGGGTGGCAGACTATGGCTACACCTTC
J gene: TRBJ2-5; V gene: TRBV7-3; D gene: -; clone size: -; CDR3 protein: CASSLKGRAAETQYF; CDR3 DNA: TGTGCCAGCAGCTTAAAGGGCAGGGCCGCAGAGACCCAGTACTTC
J gene: TRBJ2-2; V gene: TRBV5-1; D gene: -; clone size: few; CDR3 protein: CASSLYVAGTGELFF; CDR3 DNA: TGCGCCAGCAGCTTATACGTGGCGGGTACCGGGGAGCTGTTTTTT
J gene: TRBJ2-7; V gene: TRBV7-2; D gene: TRBD1; clone size: -; CDR3 protein: CASSRQGYEQYF; CDR3 DNA: TGTGCCAGCAGCCGACAGGGCTACGAGCAGTACTTC
J gene: TRBJ2-3; V gene: TRBV27; D gene: -; clone size: -; CDR3 protein: CASSRGWNRATDTQYF; CDR3 DNA: TGTGCCAGCAGCCGCGGGTGGAATCGGGCCACAGATACGCAGTATTTT
J gene: TRBJ1-5; V gene: TRBV4-1; D gene: -; clone size: -; CDR3 protein: CASSQDLTREALPQHF; CDR3 DNA: TGCGCCAGCAGCCAAGATTTAACCAGGGAGGCGTTGCCCCAGCATTTT
J gene: TRBJ2-5; V gene: TRBV24-1; D gene: -; clone size: -; CDR3 protein: CATSDWGGLGETQYF; CDR3 DNA: TGTGCCACCAGTGATTGGGGGGGGCTTGGGGAGACCCAGTACTTC
J gene: TRBJ2-1; V gene: TRBV2; D gene: -; clone size: -; CDR3 protein: CASSEADMTSYNEQFF; CDR3 DNA: TGTGCCAGCAGTGAAGCAGACATGACCTCCTACAATGAGCAGTTCTTC
J gene: TRBJ2-7; V gene: TRBV7-2; D gene: -; clone size: -; CDR3 protein: CASSPRRDLVPYEQYF; CDR3 DNA: TGTGCCAGCAGCCCACGCCGGGACTTAGTCCCCTACGAGCAGTACTTC
J gene: TRBJ2-1; V gene: TRBV28; D gene: TRBD2; clone size: few; CDR3 protein: CASSTIGLAGAEQFF; CDR3 DNA: TGTGCCAGCAGTACTATCGGACTAGCGGGAGCTGAGCAGTTCTTC
J gene: TRBJ2-7; V gene: TRBV4-2; D gene: TRBD2; clone size: medium-sized; CDR3 protein: CASSPRSGLAGPAYEQYF; CDR3 DNA: TGTGCCAGCAGCCCCAGATCGGGACTAGCGGGCCCAGCCTACGAGCAGTACTTC
J gene: TRBJ2-5; V gene: TRBV5-5; D gene: TRBD2; clone size: -; CDR3 protein: CASRPRGSGEETQYF; CDR3 DNA: TGTGCCAGCAGACCCCGGGGGAGCGGGGAAGAGACCCAGTACTTC